A single sample gave rise to the 30 T cell receptor beta chains below, sequenced in a study of T cell clonality in common variable immunodeficiency. No antigen has been assigned to these receptors. Whole-study findings and limits: Fewer deletions and N-nucleotide insertions were reportedly seen in common variable immunodeficiency TCR beta sequences.

The assay was immunoSEQ multiplex PCR, and TCRdb's table has in-frame clones only and misses some. In total the sample includes more than 30,000 clones, none of them seen once. Sequenced: peripheral blood mononuclear cells. These receptors came from a human donor with common variable immunodeficiency.

This clone has at least ten counts. The read gets to within 3 residues of the CDR3 end, and the germline J gene fills in the rest. The chain joins TRBV18 to TRBJ1-4; maybe TRBD1 (6 bases). This CDR3 comprises 15 residues. CDR1 and CDR2 from the germline V gene are KGHSH and LQKENI. Between the trimmed V and J ends, which lost 0 bases and 8 bases, there was a span of 13 bases. The sequenced part of the CDR3 DNA is TGTGCCAGCTCACCACCAGGGGGTTTGAGGGAAAAA. It yields the protein CASSPPGGLREK. The full CDR3 reads CASSPPGGLREKLFF.

This clone was counted a few times. The read gets to within 3 residues of the CDR3 end, and the germline J gene fills in the rest. The V and J genes are TRBV30 and TRBJ1-2; a weak D match, TRBD1 (6 bases). In germline, CDR1 is GTSNPN, CDR2 SVGIG (reference sequence). CDR3 length: 11 amino acids. The CDR3 bases that were read are TGTGCCAGAGACGGACAGTGGGGC. It yields the protein CARDGQWG. The entire CDR3 sequence reads CARDGQWGYTF.

This clone was seen a few times. This chain's CDR3 is CASTNPLGGGRNEQFF. The CDR3 DNA, read in part, is TGTGCCAGTACAAACCCCTTGGGGGGGGGCCGGAATGAG. This chain joins TRBV19 and TRBJ2-1; a possible D gene is TRBD2 (7 bases). The read terminates 3 residues before the CDR3 end, so the remaining end is supplied by the germline J gene. Germline V lookup: CDR1 LNHDA, CDR2 SQIVND (reference sequence). The CDR3 totals 16 residues. V was cut by 7 bases and J by 7 bases, with 23 bases left in between.

This clone was counted at least ten times. With the read ending 3 residues before the CDR3 end, the germline J gene is used to fill in that end. The genes are TRBV13 and TRBJ1-2; D remains ambiguous. Germline V gene sequence: CDR1 PRHDT, CDR2 FYEKMQ (reference sequence). V shed 5 bases and J shed 2 bases, with 15 bases lying between them. The CDR3 consists of 15 residues. The DNA read from the CDR3 is TGTGCCAGCAGCCGCCTCCTAATGTGGAACTATGGC. Its translation is CASSRLLMWNYG. The whole CDR3 sequence reads CASSRLLMWNYGYTF. Filled out from reference TRBV13 and TRBJ1-2, the complete variable domain reads AAGVIQSPRHLIKEKRETATLKCYPIPRHDTVYWYQQGPGQDPQFLISFYEKMQSDKGSIPDRFSAQQFSDYHSELNMSSLELGDSALYFCASSRLLMWNYGYTFGSGTRLTVV.

This clone appeared a few times. The sequence runs out 3 residues before the end of the CDR3; the remainder is reconstructed from the germline J gene. The gene calls are TRBV19 and TRBJ1-1; a possible D gene is TRBD1 (6 bases). Germline-derived CDR1 and CDR2 are LNHDA and SQIVND (reference sequence). The CDR3 totals 12 residues. The V end was cut by 7 bases, the J end by 6 bases, with 12 bases between. CDR3 region: CASNRVNSEAFF. The part of the CDR3 DNA that was read is TGTGCCAGTAACAGGGTGAATTCTGAA.

On this clone itself: The CDR3 end falls 3 residues outside the read, so it is completed with the germline J gene. The rearrangement joins TRBV7-2 to TRBJ1-2; 7 bases align to TRBD1. This CDR3 region has 13 residues. Per the germline V gene, CDR1 is SGHTA and CDR2 is FQGNSA. CDR3 sequence reads: CASRNRDRSSYTF. The CDR3 DNA, read in part, is TGTGCCAGCAGGAACCGGGACAGAAGTAGC.

The sample holds a few counts of this clone. The sequenced part of the CDR3 DNA is TGTGCCTGGAGTGTATTTTCGATGGGACAGGGAAGTGGGACC. It codes for CAWSVFSMGQGSGT. In full, the CDR3 is CAWSVFSMGQGSGTQYF. This chain joins TRBV30 and TRBJ2-5; 9 nucleotides agree with TRBD1. The sequence runs out 3 residues before the end of the CDR3; the remainder is reconstructed from the germline J gene. The CDR3 has 17 amino acids. Germline CDR1 GTSNPN, CDR2 SVGIG (reference sequence). The V gene end was trimmed by 0 bases and the J gene end by 7 bases; junction bases not matched to a gene: 15.

A remark on this clone: With the read ending 3 residues before the CDR3 end, the germline J gene is used to fill in that end. V gene TRBV2 combines with J gene TRBJ1-4; maybe TRBD1 (6 bases). Germline V lookup: CDR1 SNHLY, CDR2 FYNNEI. Trimming took 8 bases from V and 8 from J, leaving 21 bases between them. The length of the CDR3 is 15 residues. CDR3 bases read: TGTGCCAGCTTTCCACTCAGGGGTAGTAAGGAAAAA. This encodes CASFPLRGSKEK. The complete CDR3 reads CASFPLRGSKEKLFF. The complete variable domain, with remaining parts taken from reference TRBV2 and TRBJ1-4, reads EPEVTQTPSHQVTQMGQEVILRCVPISNHLYFYWYRQILGQKVEFLVSFYNNEISEKSEIFDDQFSVERPDGSNFTLKIRSTKLEDSAMYFCASFPLRGSKEKLFFGSGTQLSVL.

This clone was seen repeatedly, ten times or more. CDR3: CAWGQGAYEQYF. Partial CDR3 DNA: TGTGCCTGGGGACAGGGGGCCTACGAG. J is TRBJ2-7 and V is TRBV30; the match to TRBD1 covers 10 bases. Sequencing ends 3 residues short of the CDR3 end; the germline J gene provides the rest. With 5 bases clipped from V and 2 bases from J, the junction kept 0 bases outside the gene matches. The CDR3 length is 12 residues. From germline, CDR1 is GTSNPN and CDR2 SVGIG (reference sequence).

This clone was counted ten times or more. The sequence runs out 3 residues before the end of the CDR3; the remainder is reconstructed from the germline J gene. The gene calls are TRBV5-4 and TRBJ2-3; 9 nucleotides align to TRBD2. This CDR3 is built from 14 residues. Germline V gene lookup returns CDR1 SGHNT and CDR2 YYREEE (reference sequence). V lost 4 bases, J lost 5 bases, and 5 bases stayed unmatched. The chain's CDR3 is CASSARLAVDTQYF. The CDR3 bases that were read are TGTGCCAGCAGCGCCCGACTAGCGGTAGATACG.

This clone was seen a handful of times. The sequenced CDR3 bases are TGTGCCAGCAGCTTAGATCGGGGAAATCAGCCC. Protein sequence: CASSLDRGNQP. The CDR3 in full is CASSLDRGNQPQHF. This sequence joins TRBV7-8 and TRBJ1-5; D gene ambiguous. The CDR3 end lies 3 residues beyond the end of the read and is filled in from the germline J gene. CDR1 and CDR2 (germline): SGHVS, FQNEAQ. Trimming removed 1 base from V and 4 bases from J, with 8 bases in between. This CDR3 comprises 14 residues.

This clone was recorded a few times. CDR3 loop: CASSLGGGEQYF. Incomplete CDR3 DNA: TGCGCCAGCAGCTTGGGCGGCGGCGAG. The chain uses TRBV5-1 and TRBJ2-7; D is ambiguous. The read is 3 residues too short to cover the CDR3 end, so that end is filled in from the germline J gene. The CDR3 sequence is 12 residues long. Trimming took 0 bases from V and 6 from J, leaving 7 bases between them. Germline V lookup: CDR1 SGHRS, CDR2 YFSETQ.

This clone showed up just a few times. The read ends 3 residues before the CDR3 terminus; that terminus is restored from the germline J gene. V and J are TRBV2 and TRBJ1-2; D remains unclear. This CDR3 comprises 13 residues. Per the germline V gene, CDR1 is SNHLY and CDR2 is FYNNEI. Trimming removed 7 bases at V and 4 bases at J, with 13 bases between. CDR3 bases read: TGTGCCAGCAATGCGGGGTTGGGCTATGGC. This translates into CASNAGLGYG. In full, the CDR3 reads CASNAGLGYGYTF.

In the case of this clone: The missing CDR3 end, 3 residues past where the read stops, is filled in from the germline J gene. This sequence joins TRBV7-9 and TRBJ1-1; the D is unclear. This CDR3 is built from 15 residues. V gave up 1 base and J gave up 3 bases, with 12 bases separating them. Germline CDR1 is SEHNR and CDR2 is FQNEAQ (reference sequence). CDR3 protein: CASSLVGFEDTEAFF. The covered CDR3 bases are TGTGCCAGCAGCTTAGTCGGGTTCGAGGACACTGAA.

This clone was recorded many times. The sequenced fragment ends 3 residues before the CDR3 boundary, so the rest is inferred from the germline J gene. The chain links TRBV29-1 to TRBJ1-1; D may be TRBD1 (5 bases). Germline loops: CDR1 SQVTM, CDR2 ANQGSEA. This CDR3 has 13 amino acids. The chain's CDR3 is CSVELPSGPWAFF. The DNA read from the CDR3 is TGCAGCGTTGAACTTCCCTCAGGGCCTTGG.

Concerning this clone: The read gets to within 3 residues of the CDR3 end, and the germline J gene fills in the rest. This chain uses TRBV7-2 with TRBJ2-7, with D possibly matching TRBD2 (5 bases). Germline CDR1 reads SGHTA; CDR2 reads FQGNSA. The CDR3 covers 13 residues. Trimming took 9 bases from V and 1 from J, leaving 13 bases between them. CDR3 sequence reads: CASERVGSYEQYF. The sequenced CDR3 bases are TGTGCCAGTGAGAGGGTCGGATCCTACGAG.

This clone has a count of ten or more. The read falls 3 residues short of the CDR3 end, and the missing part is taken from the germline J gene. This rearrangement joins TRBV20-1 to TRBJ1-1; D is unresolved. V dropped 8 bases and J dropped 1 base, with 8 bases sitting between them. The CDR3 is made up of 11 amino acids. The germline CDR1 and CDR2 sequences are DFQATT and SNEGSKA (reference sequence). The CDR3 loop is CSTSGNTEAFF. The DNA read from the CDR3 is TGCAGTACTTCAGGGAACACTGAA.

This clone was seen ten or more times. The read falls 3 residues short of the CDR3 end, and the missing part is taken from the germline J gene. The chain joins TRBV5-1 to TRBJ2-7; TRBD1 aligns across 9 bases. Per the germline V gene, CDR1 is SGHRS and CDR2 is YFSETQ. The V and J ends lost 5 bases and 6 bases, in that order; junction bases with no gene match: 15. CDR3 length: 16 amino acids. The CDR3 DNA, read in part, is TGCGCCAGCAGGCGGACTCCGGGACAGGGAATGGGCGAG. Translation: CASRRTPGQGMGE. The whole CDR3 reads CASRRTPGQGMGEQYF.

Ten or more counts support this clone. Read coverage stops 3 residues before the CDR3 terminus; the germline J gene supplies the remainder. The rearrangement joins TRBV7-2 to TRBJ2-7; D is possibly TRBD1 (6 bases). The length of the CDR3 is 15 residues. CDR1 and CDR2 (germline): SGHTA, FQGNSA. Trimming cost V 5 bases and J 0 bases, with 14 bases left between them. The sequenced part of the CDR3 DNA is TGTGCCAGCAGCGTCGGGACACCGAGCTCCTACGAG. It codes for CASSVGTPSSYE. The whole CDR3 region reads CASSVGTPSSYEQYF.

Details on this clone: The missing CDR3 end, 3 residues past where the read stops, is filled in from the germline J gene. The chain has TRBV19 and TRBJ2-3; 9 bases map to TRBD2. Germline loops: CDR1 LNHDA, CDR2 SQIVND (reference sequence). This CDR3 spans 16 amino acids. J lost 1 base, V lost 9 bases, and 11 bases had no gene match. CDR3 DNA (partial): TGTGCCAGCACTTTGGGAGCGGGGGGCGGCACAGATACG. Translation gives CASTLGAGGGTDT. The full CDR3 reads CASTLGAGGGTDTQYF.

To note about this clone: The read halts 3 residues ahead of the CDR3 end, with the missing end drawn from the germline J gene. This chain joins TRBV5-4 and TRBJ2-7, with TRBD1 as a possible D gene (6 bases). This CDR3 spans 14 amino acids. Germline CDR1 is SGHNT and CDR2 is YYREEE (reference sequence). The V gene lost 2 bases and the J gene lost 3 bases, with 12 bases spanning the gap. CDR3 bases read: TGTGCCAGCAGCTTACGAACAGGGAGCTACGAG. Its protein is CASSLRTGSYE. The full CDR3 reads CASSLRTGSYEQYF.

This clone was observed a few times. CDR3 sequence reads: CASSSYGQGKEKLFF. The sequenced part of the CDR3 DNA is TGTGCCAGCAGCTCATACGGACAGGGGAAGGAAAAA. The rearrangement uses TRBV7-6 and TRBJ1-4, with 9 bases that match TRBD1. The read stops 3 residues short of the end of the CDR3; the missing end is completed from the germline J gene. Germline V gene lookup returns CDR1 SGHVS and CDR2 FNYEAQ. The CDR3 consists of 15 residues. V was clipped by 4 bases and J by 8 bases; unmatched bases: 8.

Incomplete CDR3 DNA: TGTGCCTGGGCCCCAGGGTGGGGTGAAAAA. This gives the protein CAWAPGWGEK. The CDR3 as a whole reads CAWAPGWGEKLFF. The chain couples TRBV30 to TRBJ1-4; possible D gene TRBD1, 5 bases. Read sequence stops 3 residues before the CDR3 end, and the germline J gene provides the missing end. Trimming pared 5 bases from V and 7 bases from J, leaving 14 bases between. CDR3 length equals 13 residues. Germline lookup yields CDR1 GTSNPN and CDR2 SVGIG (reference sequence).

This clone has only a few counts. CDR3 DNA, as far as it was read: TGTGCCAGCAGTGGACAGGAAGGCGATGAAAAA. Protein: CASSGQEGDEK. The full CDR3 protein is CASSGQEGDEKLFF. V is TRBV6-1 and J is TRBJ1-4; D perhaps matches TRBD1 (6 bases). Read data end 3 residues before the CDR3 end; the end is taken from the germline J gene. Germline V gene lookup returns CDR1 MNHNS and CDR2 SASEGT. Trimming removed 4 bases from V and 6 bases from J, with 12 bases in between. CDR3 length equals 14 residues.

This clone showed up just a few times. The read falls 3 residues short of the CDR3 end, and the missing part is taken from the germline J gene. This sequence joins TRBV2 and TRBJ1-1; 8 bases agree with TRBD1. Germline V gene data show CDR1 as SNHLY and CDR2 as FYNNEI. The V segment lost 5 bases and the J segment 1 base; nucleotides outside the gene matches: 9. The CDR3 length is 16 residues. The CDR3 loop reads CASSLRQGTKNTEAFF. The DNA read from the CDR3 is TGTGCCAGCAGTCTAAGACAGGGGACGAAGAACACTGAA.

A word on this clone: The read ends 3 residues shy of where the CDR3 ends; the end is completed using the germline J gene. The chain recombines TRBV6-1 with TRBJ1-2, with D unresolved. The germline V and J ends were trimmed by 2 bases and 1 base, with 5 bases remaining between them. The germline V gene encodes CDR1 MNHNS and CDR2 SASEGT. The CDR3 loop spans 13 amino acids. CDR3 in amino acids: CASSEYSNYGYTF. The DNA read from the CDR3 is TGTGCCAGCAGTGAATACAGTAACTATGGC.

Details on this clone: The read comes to an end 3 residues before the CDR3 does, leaving the germline J gene to fill in the end. This CDR3 is also generated by other DNA sequences in the sample. The rearrangement links TRBV6-1 to TRBJ1-2; TRBD1 matches 8 bases. There are 13 residues in the CDR3. Germline CDR1 and CDR2: MNHNS and SASEGT. CDR3 loop: CASSEQGAGGYTF. The sequenced part of the CDR3 DNA is TGTGCCAGCAGTGAACAGGGGGCGGGCGGC.

Note on this clone: The read terminates 3 residues ahead of where the CDR3 ends, so the germline J gene completes it. The chain combines TRBV6-1 with TRBJ2-7; maybe TRBD2 (6 bases). The V gene lost 3 bases and the J gene lost 3 bases, with 6 bases spanning the gap. The CDR3 has 12 amino acids. Germline V gene lookup returns CDR1 MNHNS and CDR2 SASEGT. The CDR3 here is CASSEGGYEQYF. CDR3 DNA, as far as it was read: TGTGCCAGCAGTGAGGGGGGCTACGAG.

In the case of this clone: The read falls 3 residues short of the CDR3 end, and the missing part is taken from the germline J gene. This chain joins TRBV29-1 and TRBJ2-7; 7 bases agree with TRBD1. J was trimmed by 3 bases and V by 7 bases; bases with no gene match: 6. Germline lookup yields CDR1 SQVTM and CDR2 ANQGSEA. The CDR3 has 12 residues. CDR3 loop: CSGRQGDYEQYF. CDR3 DNA (partial): TGCAGCGGAAGGCAGGGGGACTACGAG.

There are a few counts of this clone. Here the CDR3 reads CASSSHAGAVYNEQFF. The DNA read from the CDR3 is TGTGCCAGTAGTTCCCACGCGGGGGCCGTATACAATGAG. V and J are TRBV19 and TRBJ2-1; D is perhaps TRBD2 (7 bases). The read halts 3 residues ahead of the CDR3 end, with the missing end drawn from the germline J gene. Per the germline V gene, CDR1 is LNHDA and CDR2 is SQIVND (reference sequence). This CDR3 is built from 16 residues. V dropped 5 bases and J dropped 4 bases, with 18 bases sitting between them. Variable domain in full (rest from reference TRBV19 and TRBJ2-1): DGGITQSPKYLFRKEGQNVTLSCEQNLNHDAMYWYRQDPGQGLRLIYYSQIVNDFQKGDIAEGYSVSREKKESFPLTVTSAQKNPTAFYLCASSSHAGAVYNEQFFGPGTRLTVL.